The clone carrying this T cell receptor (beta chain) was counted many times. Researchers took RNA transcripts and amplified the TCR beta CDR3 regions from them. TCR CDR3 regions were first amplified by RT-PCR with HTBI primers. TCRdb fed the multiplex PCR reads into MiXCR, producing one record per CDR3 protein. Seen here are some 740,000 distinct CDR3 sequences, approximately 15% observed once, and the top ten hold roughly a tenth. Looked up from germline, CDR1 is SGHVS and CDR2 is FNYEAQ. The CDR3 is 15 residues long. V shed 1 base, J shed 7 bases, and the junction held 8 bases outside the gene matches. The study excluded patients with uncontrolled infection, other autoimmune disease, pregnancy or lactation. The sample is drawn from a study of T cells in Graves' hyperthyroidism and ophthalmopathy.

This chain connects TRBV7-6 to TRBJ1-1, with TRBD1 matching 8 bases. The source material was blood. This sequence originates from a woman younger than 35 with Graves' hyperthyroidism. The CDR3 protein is CASSLGAGGSNEAFF. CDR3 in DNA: TGTGCCAGCAGCTTAGGGGCAGGGGGCTCAAATGAAGCTTTCTTT.